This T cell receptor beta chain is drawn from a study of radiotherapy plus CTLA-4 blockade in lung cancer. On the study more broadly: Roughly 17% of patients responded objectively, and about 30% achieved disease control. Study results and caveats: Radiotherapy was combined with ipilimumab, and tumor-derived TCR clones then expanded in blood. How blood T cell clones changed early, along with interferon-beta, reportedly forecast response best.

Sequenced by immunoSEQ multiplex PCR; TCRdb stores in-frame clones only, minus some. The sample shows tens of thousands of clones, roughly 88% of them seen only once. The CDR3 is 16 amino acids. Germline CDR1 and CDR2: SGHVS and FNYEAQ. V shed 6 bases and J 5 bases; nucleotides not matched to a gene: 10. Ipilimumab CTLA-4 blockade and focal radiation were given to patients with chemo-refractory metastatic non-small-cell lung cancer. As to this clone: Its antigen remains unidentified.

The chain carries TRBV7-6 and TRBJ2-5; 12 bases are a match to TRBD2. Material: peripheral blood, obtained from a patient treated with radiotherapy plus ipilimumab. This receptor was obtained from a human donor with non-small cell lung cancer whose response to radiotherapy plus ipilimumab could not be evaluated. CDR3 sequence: CASSPTLAGGRETQYF. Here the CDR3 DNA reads TGTGCCAGCAGTCCTACCCTAGCGGGGGGGCGCGAGACCCAGTACTTC.